This T cell receptor beta chain was sequenced in a study of T cells expressing NK-cell markers. TCRdb reprocessed the 5' RACE reads and stores each CDR3 protein as one record, lacking DNA. This sample's clone table lists about 370,000 distinct CDR3 sequences. Looked up from germline, CDR1 is MNHEY and CDR2 is SVGAGI. The CDR3 totals 15 residues. The chain has TRBV6-5 and TRBJ2-7; absent DNA, TCRdb's TRBD1 call cannot be checked. The material sequenced was blood T cells: a sorted CD56 or NKG2C T cell subset, CD4+ or CD8+ T cells, or bulk PBMC T cells (not recorded which). The sequence was collected from a woman in her forties or fifties in good health. The CDR3 loop reads CASSRTFLGGYEQYF.